In its sample, the clone carrying this TCR beta chain was seen once. These data originate in a study of OX40 agonist ivuxolimab in advanced cancers. The repertoire was sequenced with immunoSEQ multiplex PCR; TCRdb's copy has only in-frame clones and lacks some. The sample records some 25,000 clones, around 83% being singletons. Samples were taken at baseline and on day 1 of cycles 4 and 7. The clonotype originates from an adult with an advanced solid tumor such as melanoma, head and neck, liver or kidney cancer. The specimen comprised CD4+ or CD8+ T cells sorted from blood, sampled in a trial of the OX40 agonist ivuxolimab.

The CDR3 sequence: CASSLGGGASSYEQYF. The CDR3, as DNA: TGTGCCAGCAGTTTGGGCGGGGGGGCCAGCTCCTACGAGCAGTACTTC. The rearrangement joins TRBV27 to TRBJ2-7, with 9 bases lining up with TRBD2. This CDR3 is 16 amino acids long. Germline V gives CDR1 MNHEY, CDR2 SMNVEV (reference sequence). The ends lost 3 bases at V and 0 bases at J; junction bases unmatched: 6.